This T cell receptor (beta chain) was observed in a study of PD-1 blockade in classical Hodgkin lymphoma (dated by TCRdb to the early 2020s). Looking at the study overall: Nivolumab dosing was 3 mg/kg intravenously every 2 weeks, continuing until either disease progression or unacceptable toxicity. The study used CyTOF and TCR beta sequencing to define a peripheral blood immune signature of response to PD-1 blockade in classical Hodgkin lymphoma. What the authors observed across the whole study: Trial patients with a complete response had baseline diversity similar to that of newly diagnosed patients, while partial responders and progressors had significantly lower diversity. The study was restricted to a single clinical trial cohort, and the causes of repertoire differences, possibly disease activity or prior therapy, were left undefined. By C4D1, a significant rise was seen in CD4+ TCR diversity but not in CD8+ TCR diversity (p=0.0027 vs p=0.16), and the rise was most apparent among complete responders (p=0.02). Newly diagnosed patients were reported to have lower baseline TCR diversity than healthy donors, and relapsed/refractory patients were reported to have lower baseline TCR diversity still. Lower diversity was seen in patients whose nivolumab began less than 1 year after ASCT, and these patients were left out of later analyses so that immune reconstitution would not confound the results.

From a lookup of the germline V gene, CDR1 and CDR2 are SGHTA and FQGNSA. Relative to germline, V is 4 bases shorter and J is 4 bases shorter, with 12 bases between their ends. The CDR3 runs 14 amino acids, cysteine and phenylalanine included. Only the CDR3 part of the read is kept: 42 bases, read in frame from the first base. Remarks on this clone: Its antigen is unknown. Base qualities are not recorded, but no much larger clone differs from it by a single base.

Genomic DNA was extracted with the Qiagen DNeasy kit from unsorted PBMCs and from negatively selected CD4+ and CD8+ fractions. Using primers that anneal to V and J segments, immunoSEQ multiplex PCR amplified the TCR beta CDR3 regions. Amplification bias was minimized using a synthetic immune receptor repertoire, and residual bias was removed computationally after sequencing. The original pipeline was this. Custom Python scripts were used to quantify repertoire diversity as the Shannon entropy index. The unsorted, CD4+ and CD8+ repertoires were each analyzed separately, with the exception of combined analyses, where CD4+ and CD8+ sequences were merged in silico. Clonal expansion was defined as at least a 2-fold frequency increase after treatment relative to C1D1, with a pseudocount of 0.5 for undetected baseline clones. Clones with 0 or 1 copy at C1D1 were classified as singleton clones, and clones with 2 or more copies were classified as non-singleton clones. Clones expanded in unsorted samples were assigned a CD4+, CD8+ or unknown annotation through matching of protein sequences in sorted samples from the same patient. Wilcoxon tests on paired samples were used to test diversity changes from C1D1 to C4D1. TCRdb took this table from immuneACCESS and kept in-frame rearrangements with V and J called. Such tables lack part of the clones; where checked against another copy, unresolved V genes explain under half of the gap, and the rest is unexplained. The DNA was the basis for D and trimming; V, J and clone size are from that table. The sample table holds 10,000 to 15,000 clones, of which around 83% were seen once. The ten largest clones capture roughly 0.88% of the sample.

According to the study, the label for this sample's time point signals: cycle 4 day 1 (C4D1), after six to seven weeks of nivolumab. Every trial patient had relapsed following autologous stem cell transplantation, and prior brentuximab vedotin exposure was what differed among cohorts A, B and C. A Miltenyi CD4+ T cell isolation kit was used for magnetic negative selection to purify CD4+ T cells from thawed PBMCs. The trial cohort comprised approximately 55 patients with relapsed/refractory classical Hodgkin lymphoma whose best overall responses were complete response, partial response or progressive disease. In the multi-cohort phase II CheckMate 205 trial, trial patients received single-agent nivolumab. An independent review committee assessed best overall response by applying the 2007 International Working Group response criteria. Trial PBMCs were collected immediately before nivolumab initiation (C1D1) and during therapy at cycle 2 day 1 and cycle 4 day 1. After peripheral blood was drawn into 8 mL Vacutainer Cell Preparation Tubes, PBMCs were isolated by centrifugation and then cryopreserved. Purified CD4+ and CD8+ fractions were prepared only for cases with an additional available PBMC sample. On LS columns in a quadroMACS separator, the magnetically labelled cells were depleted, and the flow-through was collected as the purified fraction.

The rearranged segments are TRBV7-2 and TRBJ2-3; the D segment is perhaps TRBD1 or TRBD2, each sharing 5 matched bases. The receptor was isolated from a human donor with classical Hodgkin lymphoma. This sample comprised CD4+ T cells from blood, obtained before the fourth cycle of nivolumab. The CDR3 sequence is CASSYPGSPDTQYF. The nucleotides are TGTGCCAGCAGCTACCCAGGGAGCCCAGATACGCAGTATTTT. The variable domain in full, with residues beyond the CDR3 obtained from the reference TRBV7-2 and TRBJ2-3 genes, is GAGVSQSPSNKVTEKGKDVELRCDPISGHTALYWYRQSLGQGLEFLIYFQGNSAPDKSGLPSDRFSAERTGGSVSTLTIQRTQQEDSAVYLCASSYPGSPDTQYFGPGTRLTVL.